A single sample gave rise to the 27 T cell receptor beta chains below, sequenced in a study of CD8 T cells in Susac syndrome. RNA in amounts of about 0.5 to 1 ug was reverse transcribed with random hexamers. TCRdb re-derived calls from the immunoSEQ multiplex PCR reads in MiXCR, one entry per CDR3 protein. The sample includes around 190,000 distinct CDR3 sequences, about 95% of them seen just once. Sequencing used CD4+ T cells from PBMCs. These receptors were taken from a human donor in good health.

The chain is built from TRBV6-6 and TRBJ1-2, with D unresolved. CDR1 MNHNY and CDR2 SVGAGI come from the germline V gene (reference sequence). V was shortened by 4 bases and J by 2 bases, with 14 bases between the two germline ends. The CDR3 extends over 15 amino acids. Here the CDR3 reads CASSLEGDTNYGYTF. The CDR3 DNA sequence: TGTGCCAGCAGTTTGGAGGGAGACACCAACTATGGCTACACCTTC.

This clonotype was detected only once. The rearrangement links TRBV27 to TRBJ2-3; D remains unclear. In germline, CDR1 is MNHEY, CDR2 SMNVEV (reference sequence). Trimming removed 0 bases at V and 7 bases at J, with 8 bases between. The CDR3 has 13 amino acids. This CDR3 reads CASSLSLVHTQYF. The CDR3 nucleotides are TGTGCCAGCAGTTTATCGCTGGTTCATACGCAGTATTTT.

In this sample, this clonotype turned up once. J is TRBJ2-1 and V is TRBV5-6; D not certain. Deletions cut 4 bases from V and 5 bases from J, with 10 bases between. This CDR3 spans 13 amino acids. Germline V gives CDR1 SGHDT, CDR2 YYEEEE. The CDR3, as DNA: TGTGCCAGCAGCGCCCTTAGTCACAATGAGCAGTTCTTC. Its translation is CASSALSHNEQFF.

The chain carries TRBV7-2 and TRBJ1-2; 8 nucleotides line up with TRBD1. After removal of 0 bases from V and 5 bases from J, the junction contained 8 bases not matched to a gene. The CDR3 consists of 16 residues. The germline gives CDR1 SGHTA, CDR2 FQGNSA. CDR3 coding DNA: TGTGCCAGCAGCTTAGCGGCCGGGACAGGATATTATGGCTACACCTTC. Its translation is CASSLAAGTGYYGYTF.

The chain recombines TRBV25-1 with TRBJ1-2, with D perhaps TRBD1 (6 bases). V was shortened by 4 bases and J by 4 bases, with 13 bases between the two germline ends. The CDR3 extends over 14 amino acids. Germline loops: CDR1 MGHDK, CDR2 SYGVNS. CDR3 region: CASSGTGLGYGYTF. The DNA of the CDR3 is TGTGCCAGCAGTGGCACAGGGTTGGGCTATGGCTACACCTTC.

The chain uses TRBV29-1 and TRBJ2-5; the D call may be TRBD1 or TRBD2 (5 bases each). The ends were cut back, 3 bases at V and 5 bases at J, with 10 bases in the middle. This CDR3 spans 12 amino acids. The germline V gene encodes CDR1 SQVTM and CDR2 ANQGSEA. The CDR3: CSVDRGVETQYF. Written as DNA, the CDR3 is TGCAGCGTTGATAGAGGGGTGGAGACCCAGTACTTC.

The chain uses TRBV28 and TRBJ1-4, with a weak D call TRBD1 (5 bases). V was shortened by 5 bases and J by 8 bases, with 18 bases between the two germline ends. The CDR3 consists of 15 residues. CDR1 and CDR2 from the germline V gene are MDHEN and SYDVKM. Here the CDR3 reads CASSRIGQGGEKLFF. CDR3 nucleotides: TGTGCCAGCAGTCGAATTGGGCAGGGTGGGGAAAAACTGTTTTTT. The full variable domain, its missing parts supplied by reference TRBV28 and TRBJ1-4, is DVKVTQSSRYLVKRTGEKVFLECVQDMDHENMFWYRQDPGLGLRLIYFSYDVKMKEKGDIPEGYSVSREKKERFSLILESASTNQTSMYLCASSRIGQGGEKLFFGSGTQLSVL.

The chain carries TRBV29-1 and TRBJ2-1, with unresolved D. Germline lookup yields CDR1 SQVTM and CDR2 ANQGSEA. Trimming cost V 3 bases and J 6 bases, with 6 bases left between them. This CDR3 spans 11 amino acids. The CDR3 nucleotides read TGCAGCGTTGACGATGGCAATGAGCAGTTCTTC. Protein: CSVDDGNEQFF.

The CDR3 DNA follows: TGTGCCAGCAGCTCACCGGGACTTTTAACCGGGGAGCTGTTTTTT. Protein product: CASSSPGLLTGELFF. The gene calls are TRBV11-1 and TRBJ2-2; the D gene is possibly TRBD2 (6 bases). The germline CDR1 and CDR2 sequences are SGHAT and FQDESV (reference sequence). Trimming took 4 bases from V and 5 from J, leaving 14 bases between them. The CDR3 is 15 amino acids.

V and J are TRBV20-1 and TRBJ2-7; possibly TRBD1 for D (6 bases). Germline CDR1 and CDR2: DFQATT and SNEGSKA (reference sequence). The CDR3 loop spans 12 amino acids. V dropped 5 bases and J dropped 5 bases, with 13 bases sitting between them. The CDR3 loop reads CSASGTRNEQYF. The CDR3, as DNA: TGCAGTGCTTCCGGGACAAGAAACGAGCAGTACTTC.

The V and J genes are TRBV15 and TRBJ2-7; 9 bases match TRBD1. The V and J ends lost 2 bases and 3 bases, in that order; junction bases with no gene match: 2. This CDR3 contains 14 residues. Germline CDR1 is LNHNV and CDR2 is YYDKDF (reference sequence). The CDR3 sequence is CATSRLGQGYEQYF. In DNA, the CDR3 is TGTGCCACCAGCAGACTGGGACAGGGCTACGAGCAGTACTTC.

In the case of this clonotype: Germline and junction disagree at one end, which may indicate a read error. The chain carries TRBV7-2 and TRBJ2-1; 7 bases fit TRBD1. The CDR3 length is 12 residues. Germline CDR1 and CDR2: SGHTA and FQGNSA. This chain's CDR3 is CASSLDRAEQFF. CDR3 in DNA: TGTGCCAGCAGTTTAGACAGGGCTGAGCAGTTCTTC. Together with reference TRBV7-2 and TRBJ2-1, the CDR3 gives the full variable domain: GAGVSQSPSNKVTEKGKDVELRCDPISGHTALYWYRQSLGQGLEFLIYFQGNSAPDKSGLPSDRFSAERTGGSVSTLTIQRTQQEDSAVYLCASSLDRAEQFFGPGTRLTVL.

This clonotype was recorded once. This sequence joins TRBV7-2 and TRBJ1-5, with a tentative D call TRBD1 (6 bases). The CDR3 spans 14 residues. V lost 2 bases, J lost 5 bases, and 10 bases lay in between. Germline V lookup: CDR1 SGHTA, CDR2 FQGNSA. In nucleotides, the CDR3 is TGTGCCAGCAGCTTAACACAGGGTTATCAGCCCCAGCATTTT. This codes for CASSLTQGYQPQHF.

This clonotype appeared once. The gene calls are TRBV6-5 and TRBJ2-7; D may match TRBD1 or TRBD2 (5 bases each). V lost 5 bases to trimming and J lost 0 bases, with 11 bases between them. The CDR3 length is 14 residues. In germline, CDR1 is MNHEY, CDR2 SVGAGI. DNA of the CDR3: TGTGCCAGCAGTCGAACCGGGACCTCCTACGAGCAGTACTTC. Its translation is CASSRTGTSYEQYF.

The DNA for the CDR3 is TGCGCCAGCAGCTTGATCACCACGGGGGCGTCAGATACGCAGTATTTT. Translation: CASSLITTGASDTQYF. J is TRBJ2-3 and V is TRBV4-1; D may correspond to TRBD1 or TRBD2 (6 bases each). The V gene lost 5 bases and the J gene lost 4 bases, with 19 bases spanning the gap. The V gene's germline CDR1 is MGHRA and CDR2 YSYEKL. The CDR3 covers 16 residues.

The V call is TRBV19, the J call TRBJ2-7; TRBD2 matches 8 bases. The CDR3 loop spans 14 amino acids. The germline gives CDR1 LNHDA, CDR2 SQIVND (reference sequence). The ends lost 4 bases at V and 2 bases at J; junction bases unmatched: 4. The DNA of the CDR3 is TGTGCCAGTAGTAGTACTAGCGGAACCTACGAGCAGTACTTC. This gives the protein CASSSTSGTYEQYF.

The gene calls are TRBV7-2 and TRBJ1-1; the D is unclear. CDR1 and CDR2 from the germline V gene are SGHTA and FQGNSA. The V end lost 5 bases, the J end lost 0 bases, and 10 bases lay between the germline ends. The CDR3 totals 14 residues. The CDR3 region has the DNA TGTGCCAGCAGCGCGGGTGCTATGAACACTGAAGCTTTCTTT. Translated, it gives CASSAGAMNTEAFF.

The chain is built from TRBV5-4 and TRBJ2-7, with D possibly TRBD2 on 7 matching bases. Germline V gene sequence: CDR1 SGHNT, CDR2 YYREEE (reference sequence). V lost 4 bases, J lost 0 bases, and 14 bases lay in between. The CDR3 loop spans 15 amino acids. CDR3 in amino acids: CASSPRGATSYEQYF. In nucleotides, the CDR3 is TGTGCCAGCAGCCCCCGGGGGGCAACCTCCTACGAGCAGTACTTC.

The rearrangement joins TRBV5-1 to TRBJ2-6, with D perhaps matching TRBD2 (5 bases). Per the germline V gene, CDR1 is SGHRS and CDR2 is YFSETQ. The V end lost 3 bases, the J end lost 0 bases, and 22 bases lay between the germline ends. The CDR3 has 20 residues. The CDR3 bases are TGCGCCAGCAGCTCCCTTGGTGGGGAGACGGTGCGCTCTGGGGCCAACGTCCTGACTTTC. This gives the protein CASSSLGGETVRSGANVLTF.

V gene TRBV2 combines with J gene TRBJ2-1; the D gene is possibly TRBD2 (5 bases). V was shortened by 8 bases and J by 8 bases, with 16 bases between the two germline ends. Germline assignment: CDR1 SNHLY and CDR2 FYNNEI. There are 13 residues in the CDR3. In nucleotides, the CDR3 is TGTGCCAGCGAGAGGGCCGGCGAGGATGAGCAGTTCTTC. Protein sequence: CASERAGEDEQFF.

The rearrangement uses TRBV11-1 and TRBJ2-1; D unresolved. Germline CDR1 reads SGHAT; CDR2 reads FQDESV (reference sequence). Trimming removed 3 bases at V and 6 bases at J, with 12 bases between. This CDR3 comprises 14 residues. In DNA form, the CDR3 reads TGTGCCAGCAGCTTTAGTGGGTCCCCCAATGAGCAGTTCTTC. It translates to CASSFSGSPNEQFF.

This clonotype was seen a single time. The genes are TRBV20-1 and TRBJ1-5, with 8 bases identical to TRBD1. This CDR3 contains 15 residues. Germline V gene sequence: CDR1 DFQATT, CDR2 SNEGSKA (reference sequence). After removal of 1 base from V and 1 base from J, the junction contained 3 bases not matched to a gene. The CDR3 DNA is TGCAGTGCTAGAGGCAGGGGGCTGAGCAATCAGCCCCAGCATTTT. Its translation: CSARGRGLSNQPQHF.

This clonotype was counted a single time. V is TRBV30 and J is TRBJ2-1, with D perhaps TRBD2 (6 bases). There are 13 residues in the CDR3. V was trimmed by 4 bases and J by 8 bases, leaving 15 bases between them. Germline CDR1 and CDR2: GTSNPN and SVGIG (reference sequence). The CDR3 protein is CAWNRGPGDEQFF. The CDR3 region has the DNA TGTGCCTGGAATAGGGGTCCGGGGGATGAGCAGTTCTTC. Full variable domain (remainder filled in from reference TRBV30 and TRBJ2-1): SQTIHQWPATLVQPVGSPLSLECTVEGTSNPNLYWYRQAAGRGLQLLFYSVGIGQISSEVPQNLSASRPQDRQFILSSKKLLLSDSGFYLCAWNRGPGDEQFFGPGTRLTVL.

The rearrangement uses TRBV29-1 and TRBJ2-5; TRBD1 agrees at 8 bases. Germline V gene data show CDR1 as SQVTM and CDR2 as ANQGSEA. The length of the CDR3 is 13 residues. The V gene end was trimmed by 7 bases and the J gene end by 3 bases; junction bases not matched to a gene: 7. CDR3 sequence (DNA): TGCAGCGGACAGACAGGGGTAAAAGAGACCCAGTACTTC. It encodes CSGQTGVKETQYF.

The sample holds one count of this clonotype. The V call is TRBV18, the J call TRBJ1-2; 7 bases map to TRBD1. The V segment lost 5 bases and the J segment 11 bases; nucleotides outside the gene matches: 8. Germline V gives CDR1 KGHSH, CDR2 LQKENI. The CDR3 runs 12 residues. The CDR3 DNA sequence: TGTGCCAGCTCATCGGCGGGACAGAAGTACACCTTC. This gives the protein CASSSAGQKYTF. Full variable domain (outside the CDR3, taken from reference TRBV18 and TRBJ1-2): NAGVMQNPRHLVRRRGQEARLRCSPMKGHSHVYWYRQLPEEGLKFMVYLQKENIIDESGMPKERFSAEFPKEGPSILRIQQVVRGDSAAYFCASSSAGQKYTFGSGTRLTVV.

The chain is built from TRBV20-1 and TRBJ2-3; 10 bases are a match to TRBD2. Losses at the gene ends were 7 bases for V and 4 bases for J; bases not matched to a gene: 14. Germline V gene data show CDR1 as DFQATT and CDR2 as SNEGSKA (reference sequence). This CDR3 is 16 amino acids long. CDR3 region: CSVASPLAGAADTQYF. In DNA, the CDR3 is TGCAGTGTCGCTAGCCCCCTAGCGGGAGCCGCAGATACGCAGTATTTT.

The rearrangement uses TRBV28 and TRBJ2-5; D is possibly TRBD2 (5 bases). CDR3 size: 12 residues. Trimming pared 8 bases from V and 1 base from J, leaving 8 bases between. CDR1 is MDHEN and CDR2 is SYDVKM in the germline V gene. CDR3 loop: CASFGLQETQYF. The CDR3 bases are TGTGCCAGCTTCGGACTCCAAGAGACCCAGTACTTC. The full variable domain, with the rest looked up from reference TRBV28 and TRBJ2-5, is DVKVTQSSRYLVKRTGEKVFLECVQDMDHENMFWYRQDPGLGLRLIYFSYDVKMKEKGDIPEGYSVSREKKERFSLILESASTNQTSMYLCASFGLQETQYFGPGTRLLVL.